This section outlines one T cell receptor (beta chain) sequence together with its context. This sample was included in a study of blood T cell repertoires in COVID-19. Study-wide background: Samples representing acute and convalescent COVID-19 were sourced from the United States, Italy and Spain.

Authors' processing steps: How many nucleated cells were present was estimated from reference gene primer amplification. Clones were sequenced by immunoSEQ multiplex PCR, and TCRdb holds only the in-frame ones, with some missing. V and J calls and clone size come straight from that table; D and trimming were deduced from the DNA. The sample contains about 15,000 clones, more than 85% of which appear only once. The CDR3 is 14 residues long. With 5 bases clipped from V and 4 bases from J, the junction kept 8 bases outside the gene matches. Germline V lookup: CDR1 MNHEY, CDR2 SMNVEV (reference sequence).

Specimen: peripheral blood. The chain links TRBV27 to TRBJ2-7, with TRBD1 matching 7 bases. The sequence derives from a man in his fifties or sixties with acute or convalescent COVID-19. The CDR3 DNA sequence: TGTGCCAGCAGTGGGGTCAGGGGGACATACGAGCAGTACTTC. Its protein product is CASSGVRGTYEQYF.